This T cell receptor (beta chain) came from a study of blood T cell repertoires in COVID-19 (dated by TCRdb to the early 2020s). The study in broad terms: The collaborator samples originated in the United States, Italy and Spain and spanned the acute and convalescent phases of COVID-19. Nearly every sample came with metadata listing a de-identified subject ID, COVID-19 status, age in years and sex. The samples were drawn from the first 160 participants of the ongoing ImmuneRACE study and from more than 1,000 subjects provided by 6 global collaborators. The prospective study material was composed of cDNA or gDNA derived from T cells, B-cell-depleted T cells, or PBMCs. HLA class I and class II types, where available, came from metadata supplied by the sample provider rather than from assay-based typing. The repertoires were released in a freely available public database intended as a resource for research on the immune response to SARS-CoV-2. The dataset comprised deeply sampled blood TCRbeta repertoires from subjects exposed to, actively infected with, or recovered from COVID-19. Results and caveats for the whole study, not just this receptor: How much clinical and demographic metadata was included differed by source and by participant, and the metadata was provided uncurated.

Each collaborating institution followed its own protocols to collect whole blood in K2EDTA tubes. For TCRbeta analysis, collaborator samples were shipped as frozen whole blood, as isolated PBMCs, or as DNA extracted from either sample type. TCRbeta CDR3 regions were amplified from genomic DNA by means of the immunoSEQ Assay, a bias-controlled multiplex PCR. As for the authors' bioinformatics: Within the assay, amplification of reference gene primers was used to estimate how many nucleated cells each sample contained. Sequence reads were collapsed and filtered to measure the absolute abundance of every unique TCRbeta CDR3 rearrangement. For each sample, productive Simpson clonality was calculated by taking the square root of Simpson's diversity index across productive rearrangements. TCRdb re-hosts the immuneACCESS table, in-frame sequences only. Its copies lack some clones; in the studies checked, an unresolved V gene accounts for under half of them, and the cause for the rest is not known. Clone size and the V and J calls come from that table; the DNA yielded D and trimming. A total of a few hundred thousand clones appear in this sample, less than 90% of them only once. 2.2% of the sample comes from the top ten.

On this clone itself: Which antigen it targets is not known. It has no much larger one-base neighbor in the sample; base qualities were not kept.

Sequencing used peripheral blood. This clonotype originated in a woman aged 50 to 60 with acute or convalescent COVID-19.

The bases read TGTGCCAGCAGCGTAACTAGCGGGGGAGAAGATACGCAGTATTTT. Translated, it gives CASSVTSGGEDTQYF. The rearrangement combines TRBV9 with TRBJ2-3, and 11 junction bases match TRBD2. The CDR3 numbers 15 residues from cysteine through phenylalanine. Only the CDR3 region is kept as DNA, spanning 45 bases read in frame from base 1. V loses 1 base at its end and J loses 5 bases; junction bases beyond the gene matches: 3. Per the germline V gene, SGDLS is the CDR1 and YYNGEE is the CDR2.